Below are 6 T cell receptor beta chains sequenced from a single sample in a study of T-cell reconstitution after alpha-beta-depleted transplantation in children. Unique molecular identifiers were used to barcode this TCRbeta library. TCRdb itself ran the PCR reads through MiXCR, one entry per CDR3 protein. The repertoire includes hundreds of thousands of distinct CDR3 sequences, under 15% of them detected once, and less than 6.5% sits in the top ten. The source material was PBMCs from the stem cell graft donor, sampled from the stem cell graft. The receptor source for this set is a human donor who donated a stem cell graft to a child with combined immunodeficiency.

A word on this clonotype: One end of the junction varies from germline; a read error may be responsible. The chain uses TRBV6-2 or TRBV6-3 and TRBJ1-5, with D perhaps TRBD1 (5 bases). This CDR3 region has 15 residues. The germline V gene has CDR1 MNHEY and CDR2 SVGEGT. The CDR3 DNA reads as TGTGCCAGCAGTGCCTCGAGGGGAAGCAGTCAGCCCCAGCATTTT. Translating it yields CASSASRGSSQPQHF.

This clonotype came up many times. V usage is TRBV6-1 and J usage is TRBJ2-1; possibly TRBD1 for D (7 bases). Germline CDR1 is MNHNS and CDR2 is SASEGT. V was clipped by 6 bases and J by 3 bases, with 15 bases between them. The CDR3 sequence is 15 residues long. The CDR3 coding sequence is TGTGCCAGCAGCTCCAGGGGGGACCACTACAATGAGCAGTTCTTC. Residues: CASSSRGDHYNEQFF.

This chain connects TRBV6-1 to TRBJ2-1, with 11 bases matching TRBD2. The CDR3 is made up of 15 amino acids. The germline CDR1 and CDR2 sequences are MNHNS and SASEGT. Trimming at V came to 3 bases and at J to 10 bases, leaving 8 bases not matched to a gene. The CDR3 nucleotides read TGTGCCAGCAGTGACACTAGCGGGGGTTTTAGGGAGCAGTTCTTC. Protein sequence: CASSDTSGGFREQFF.

The sample holds many counts of this clonotype. The chain carries TRBV7-9 and TRBJ2-7; 9 bases map to TRBD2. The junction had 22 bases not matched to a gene; V was cut back by 4 bases and J by 6 bases. Looked up from germline, CDR1 is SEHNR and CDR2 is FQNEAQ (reference sequence). The CDR3 has 19 residues. The chain's CDR3 is CASSSVDSTPTSGFLEQYF. For the CDR3, the DNA is TGTGCCAGCAGCTCCGTGGATTCCACTCCGACTAGCGGATTCCTCGAGCAGTACTTC.

This rearrangement joins TRBV7-2 to TRBJ2-2; 8 bases line up with TRBD2. Germline V CDR1 and CDR2: SGHTA, FQGNSA. Losses at the gene ends were 7 bases for V and 2 bases for J; bases not matched to a gene: 9. The CDR3 totals 16 residues. The CDR3 DNA reads TGTGCCAGCACCGCCCCAGCGGGAGAAAACACCGGGGAGCTGTTTTTT. Protein sequence: CASTAPAGENTGELFF.

About this clonotype itself: The germline gene is not matched at one end of the junction; a read error may be the cause. This chain connects TRBV12-3 or TRBV12-4 to TRBJ2-7, with 11 bases that match TRBD2. The CDR3 is made up of 14 amino acids. CDR3 DNA: TGTGCCAGCAGTGTAGCGGGGGGGGACTACGAGCAGTACTTC. Amino acid sequence: CASSVAGGDYEQYF.